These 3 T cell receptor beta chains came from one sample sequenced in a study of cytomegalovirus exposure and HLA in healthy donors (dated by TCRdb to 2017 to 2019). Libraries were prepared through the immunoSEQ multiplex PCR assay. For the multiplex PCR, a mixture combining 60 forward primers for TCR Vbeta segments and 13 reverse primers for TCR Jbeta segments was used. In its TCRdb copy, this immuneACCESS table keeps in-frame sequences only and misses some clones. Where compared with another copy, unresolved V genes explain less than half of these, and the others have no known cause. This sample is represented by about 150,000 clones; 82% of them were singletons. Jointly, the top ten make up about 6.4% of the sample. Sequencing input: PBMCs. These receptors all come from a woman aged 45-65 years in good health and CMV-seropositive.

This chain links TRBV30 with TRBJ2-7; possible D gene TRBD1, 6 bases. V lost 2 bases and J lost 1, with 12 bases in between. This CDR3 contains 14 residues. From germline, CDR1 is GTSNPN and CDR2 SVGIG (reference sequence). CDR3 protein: CAWSRTAPSYEQYF. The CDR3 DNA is TGTGCCTGGAGTCGGACAGCTCCTTCCTACGAGCAGTACTTC.

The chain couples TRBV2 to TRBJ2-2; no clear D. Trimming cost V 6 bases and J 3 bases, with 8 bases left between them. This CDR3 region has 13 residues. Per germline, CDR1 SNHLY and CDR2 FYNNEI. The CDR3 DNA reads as TGTGCCAGCAGCCCTCGGGACACCGGGGAGCTGTTTTTT. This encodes CASSPRDTGELFF. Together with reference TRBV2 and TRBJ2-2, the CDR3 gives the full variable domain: EPEVTQTPSHQVTQMGQEVILRCVPISNHLYFYWYRQILGQKVEFLVSFYNNEISEKSEIFDDQFSVERPDGSNFTLKIRSTKLEDSAMYFCASSPRDTGELFFGEGSRLTVL.

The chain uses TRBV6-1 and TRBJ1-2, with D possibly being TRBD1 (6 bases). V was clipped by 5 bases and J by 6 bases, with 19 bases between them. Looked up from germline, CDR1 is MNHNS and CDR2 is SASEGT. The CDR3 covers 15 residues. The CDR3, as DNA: TGTGCCAGCAGTTCCCGAGGGGGGGCAGAGGATGGCTACACCTTC. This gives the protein CASSSRGGAEDGYTF.